This TCR beta chain was sequenced for a study of blood T cell repertoires in COVID-19. Germline CDR1 is SGHRS and CDR2 is YFSETQ. V was clipped by 4 bases and J by 4 bases, with 24 bases between them. The CDR3 consists of 18 residues. TCRdb's copy holds only in-frame clones and misses some; the assay was immunoSEQ multiplex PCR. Of roughly 190,000 clones in the sample, under 90% were seen once. This TCR derives from a human donor in a cohort sampled during active COVID-19. V is TRBV5-1 and J is TRBJ2-1; tentatively, D is TRBD1 (6 bases). The specimen was peripheral blood. The CDR3 loop is CASSPLGQTGTTYNEQFF. CDR3 DNA: TGCGCCAGCAGCCCACTAGGGCAAACAGGGACCACTTACAATGAGCAGTTCTTC.